The rows below give T cell receptor beta chains drawn from one sample of a study of blood T cell repertoires in COVID-19. Generated by immunoSEQ multiplex PCR, the TCRdb table keeps only in-frame clones and is missing some. The repertoire includes 130,000 or so clones, 88% of them detected once, and roughly 2.5% sits in the top ten. Sequencing was done on a sample of peripheral blood. The source of these receptors is a human donor with COVID-19, enrolled during active disease. The donor label of this sample is uncertain. Both conserved end residues are part of each CDR3. Each record gives: V gene, D gene, CDR3 protein. D genes are given only for firm matches.

v_call: TRBV5-6
d_call: TRBD2
cdr3_aa: CASSLTSGTGELFF

v_call: TRBV7-9
d_call: TRBD1
cdr3_aa: CASSSTGQANEQFF

v_call: TRBV10-3
d_call: TRBD1
cdr3_aa: CAISRGQGAPGDTQYF

v_call: TRBV4-2
d_call: TRBD1
cdr3_aa: CASSRPDREKGEKLFF

v_call: TRBV18
d_call: -
cdr3_aa: CASSPRGRNTEAFF

v_call: TRBV27
d_call: TRBD1
cdr3_aa: CASRERQGPYEQYF

v_call: TRBV5-6
d_call: TRBD1
cdr3_aa: CASSLPGGYGYTF

v_call: TRBV2
d_call: -
cdr3_aa: CASEGAAFYEQYF

v_call: TRBV9
d_call: -
cdr3_aa: CASSARDNLQETQYF

v_call: TRBV2
d_call: -
cdr3_aa: CASRRRTNYGYTF

v_call: TRBV7-2
d_call: TRBD2
cdr3_aa: CASSPTLLGLANEQYF

v_call: TRBV7-9
d_call: TRBD1
cdr3_aa: CASTAGGTGSNQPQHF

v_call: TRBV6-6
d_call: TRBD1
cdr3_aa: CASSYSQGAEGGYTF

v_call: TRBV12-3/TRBV12-4
d_call: TRBD1
cdr3_aa: CASNFGTGAEAFF

v_call: TRBV5-4
d_call: -
cdr3_aa: CASSEASAYPYGYTF

v_call: TRBV3-1/TRBV3-2
d_call: -
cdr3_aa: CASSQGGSGNGETQYF

v_call: TRBV7-2
d_call: -
cdr3_aa: CASSLNNWEDTQYF

v_call: TRBV19
d_call: -
cdr3_aa: CASGGVTSGNTIYF

v_call: TRBV19
d_call: TRBD1
cdr3_aa: CASSIRQGAGELFF

v_call: TRBV28
d_call: -
cdr3_aa: CASSFRGSMNTEAFF

v_call: TRBV13
d_call: TRBD1
cdr3_aa: CASSPGTGTDTQYF

v_call: TRBV11-2
d_call: -
cdr3_aa: CASSLSGHGYTF

v_call: TRBV27
d_call: -
cdr3_aa: CASSFGRLSETQYF

v_call: TRBV11-2
d_call: TRBD1
cdr3_aa: CASRATGDKYTEAFF

v_call: TRBV6-1
d_call: -
cdr3_aa: CASSEALDTNTEAFF

v_call: TRBV30
d_call: TRBD1
cdr3_aa: CAWSVREGAWTEAFF

v_call: TRBV5-6
d_call: -
cdr3_aa: CASSLTGSSYEQYF

v_call: TRBV20-1
d_call: -
cdr3_aa: CSARPGGGAFF

v_call: TRBV9
d_call: -
cdr3_aa: CASSVAGGSVEPLHF

v_call: TRBV5-1
d_call: TRBD2
cdr3_aa: CASSRGLAGTDTQYF